The 19 T cell receptor beta chains below were found in one sample sequenced in a study of T cells in Graves' hyperthyroidism and ophthalmopathy (dated by TCRdb to about 2019). The library was obtained by multiplex PCR. Sequencing was carried out with an Illumina HiSeq 2000. TCR beta CDR3 regions were amplified from RNA transcripts. For the first round of RT-PCR on the TCR CDR3, the HTBI primer set was used together with the Qiagen OneStep RT-PCR kit. TCRdb trimmed the raw reads at Q25, called clones with MiXCR and kept productive beta chains. A single entry per CDR3 protein holds the most common genes and DNA from its merged rows. In all, the sample holds 85,000 to 110,000 distinct CDR3 sequences, and about 45% of those were seen once. About a quarter of the sample belongs to the ten largest clones. Sample: blood. All receptors come from a man aged 35-49 years with Graves' hyperthyroidism.

Ten or more counts support this clonotype. The chain links TRBV6-5 to TRBJ2-1, with 11 bases that match TRBD2. V lost 2 bases to trimming and J lost 2 bases; unmatched junction nucleotides: 2. Germline V CDR1 and CDR2: MNHEY, SVGAGI. The length of the CDR3 is 16 residues. CDR3 amino acids: CASSYGTSGTYNEQFF. CDR3 bases: TGTGCCAGCAGTTACGGGACTAGCGGTACCTACAATGAGCAGTTCTTC.

This clonotype was observed many times. The V and J genes are TRBV5-5 and TRBJ2-2; weak D call: TRBD1 (5 bases). The CDR3 spans 14 residues. The germline gives CDR1 SGHKS, CDR2 YYEKEE (reference sequence). The V gene lost 0 bases and the J gene lost 3 bases, with 6 bases spanning the gap. DNA for the CDR3: TGTGCCAGCAGCTTGGTCAGGGACACCGGGGAGCTGTTTTTT. Its translation is CASSLVRDTGELFF.

This clonotype was recorded at least ten times. The V gene is TRBV14, the J gene TRBJ1-2; no clear D gene. The V gene lost 5 bases and the J gene lost 8 bases, with 15 bases spanning the gap. The germline V gene encodes CDR1 SGHDN and CDR2 FVKESK. The CDR3 covers 13 residues. CDR3 region: CASSSDRVKGYTF. In DNA form, the CDR3 reads TGTGCCAGCAGCTCGGACCGAGTAAAAGGCTACACCTTC.

The count of this clonotype is one. The chain joins TRBV9 to TRBJ1-5, with 8 bases fitting TRBD1. CDR3 size: 14 residues. V shed 6 bases and J 6 bases; nucleotides not matched to a gene: 8. CDR1 and CDR2 (germline): SGDLS, YYNGEE. The CDR3: CASITQGDIQPQHF. As DNA, the CDR3 is TGTGCCAGCATTACACAGGGGGACATTCAGCCCCAGCATTTT.

J is TRBJ2-3 and V is TRBV7-3; tentatively, D is TRBD1 (6 bases). The germline CDR1 and CDR2 sequences are SGHTA and FQGTGA. This CDR3 comprises 14 residues. Trimming left V 4 bases short and J 6 bases short, with 14 bases between. CDR3 sequence reads: CASSSTGHLDTQYF. The CDR3 nucleotides read TGTGCCAGCAGCTCTACGGGACACCTCGATACGCAGTATTTT.

This clonotype has a single count. The V gene is TRBV18, the J gene TRBJ1-1; 7 positions match TRBD1. Trimming removed 2 bases from V and 4 bases from J; junction bases left unmatched: 4. Germline CDR1 and CDR2: KGHSH and LQKENI. The CDR3 loop spans 14 amino acids. CDR3 residues: CASSPNRGGTEAFF. DNA for the CDR3: TGTGCCAGCTCACCAAACAGGGGTGGCACTGAAGCTTTCTTT.

The chain uses TRBV2 and TRBJ2-7; D ambiguous. CDR1 SNHLY and CDR2 FYNNEI come from the germline V gene. Trimming left V 2 bases short and J 12 bases short, with 11 bases between. The CDR3 is made up of 11 amino acids. CDR3 sequence (DNA): TGTGCCAGCAGTGAAAGAAGGCGGTCGTACTTC. It codes for CASSERRRSYF.

The V call is TRBV7-6, the J call TRBJ2-7, with 12 nucleotides matching TRBD1. J gave up 4 bases and V 6 bases, and 10 bases lay outside the gene matches. Germline V gene sequence: CDR1 SGHVS, CDR2 FNYEAQ. The CDR3 consists of 16 residues. CDR3 region: CASSDKPGQGAYEQYF. As DNA, the CDR3 is TGTGCCAGCAGTGACAAACCGGGACAGGGGGCATACGAGCAGTACTTC. The full variable domain, rest sourced from reference TRBV7-6 and TRBJ2-7, is GAGVSQSPRYKVTKRGQDVALRCDPISGHVSLYWYRQALGQGPEFLTYFNYEAQQDKSGLPNDRFSAERPEGSISTLTIQRTEQRDSAMYRCASSDKPGQGAYEQYFGPGTRLTVT.

V gene TRBV29-1 combines with J gene TRBJ2-1, with 7 nucleotides matching TRBD2. The CDR3 totals 15 residues. V trimming: 3 bases; J trimming: 4 bases; junction bases outside the gene matches: 9. The V gene's germline CDR1 is SQVTM and CDR2 ANQGSEA. CDR3 loop: CSVDGGTISYNEQFF. The CDR3 coding sequence is TGCAGCGTTGACGGCGGGACTATCTCTTACAATGAGCAGTTCTTC.

The V gene is TRBV15, the J gene TRBJ1-4; no clear D. Germline-derived CDR1 and CDR2 are LNHNV and YYDKDF (reference sequence). This CDR3 contains 13 residues. The V gene lost 1 base and the J gene lost 10 bases, with 10 bases spanning the gap. CDR3 coding DNA: TGTGCCACCAGCAGAGCCCTAGCGGGAAAACTGTTTTTT. It is translated as CATSRALAGKLFF.

With regard to this clonotype: This CDR3 fails to terminate in the conserved phenylalanine or tryptophan, so it likely reflects a read error. Because the CDR3's place on the DNA is in doubt, the DNA is left out and the CDR3 is given as listed by TCRdb. V gene TRBV11-3 combines with J gene TRBJ2-3; the table's D call TRBD2 went unverified against the DNA. The CDR3 length is 15 residues, termini included. Germline V gives CDR1 SGHNT, CDR2 YENEEA. CDR3 protein: CASSSTGLAGGIRSI.

A note on this clonotype: An end of the junction does not agree with germline; a read error may underlie this. The genes are TRBV7-2 and TRBJ2-7; D possibly corresponds to TRBD1 (6 bases). Germline lookup yields CDR1 SGHTA and CDR2 FQGNSA. The CDR3 runs to 12 residues. The CDR3 DNA follows: TGTGCCAGCAGCTTCAAGATGGGACACTTTAGGTTC. Amino acid sequence: CASSFKMGHFRF.

This clonotype occurred many times. The gene calls are TRBV6-4 and TRBJ2-1; 8 bases map to TRBD1. The germline CDR1 and CDR2 sequences are MRHNA and SNTAGT. Unmatched junction bases numbered 11, after V lost 4 bases and J lost 9 bases. This CDR3 has 15 amino acids. CDR3 coding DNA: TGTGCCAGCAGTGTGGTTCAGACAGGGGAGAGTGAGCAGTTCTTC. Its protein is CASSVVQTGESEQFF.

With respect to this clonotype: One end of the junction is discordant with germline, which a read error may explain. The chain recombines TRBV25-1 with TRBJ2-7; D gene unclear. The germline V gene encodes CDR1 MGHDK and CDR2 SYGVNS. The CDR3 runs 9 residues. CDR3 loop: CAVLFYQHF. For the CDR3, the DNA is TGTGCCGTCCTGTTTTATCAACACTTC.

This clonotype was seen at least ten times. The CDR3 DNA sequence: TGTGCCAGCAGCTTTGGGACTCACCAAGAGACCCAGTACTTC. Amino acids: CASSFGTHQETQYF. This chain uses TRBV7-6 with TRBJ2-5, with a possible D match to TRBD2 (6 bases). Trimming removed 3 bases from V and 0 bases from J, with 8 bases in between. The CDR3 loop spans 14 amino acids. Germline V lookup: CDR1 SGHVS, CDR2 FNYEAQ. The variable domain in full, with the rest retrieved from reference TRBV7-6 and TRBJ2-5, is GAGVSQSPRYKVTKRGQDVALRCDPISGHVSLYWYRQALGQGPEFLTYFNYEAQQDKSGLPNDRFSAERPEGSISTLTIQRTEQRDSAMYRCASSFGTHQETQYFGPGTRLLVL.

To note about this clonotype: Because it lacks the conserved phenylalanine or tryptophan at the end, this CDR3 is likely a read error. The chain joins TRBV7-3 to TRBJ2-1; D gene ambiguous. Trimming left V 0 bases short and J 4 bases short, with 13 bases between. The CDR3 runs 16 residues. Germline V gene lookup returns CDR1 SGHTA and CDR2 FQGTGA. The CDR3 region has the DNA TGTGCCAGCAGCTTAACAGAGTTACAGCGATACAATGAGCAGTTCGTC. Amino acid sequence: CASSLTELQRYNEQFV.

Details on this clonotype: A much larger clone is a single base away; this may be a read error. The V call is TRBV4-1, the J call TRBJ1-4; D is uncertain. CDR1 MGHRA and CDR2 YSYEKL come from the germline V gene. This CDR3 has 15 amino acids. The CDR3 nucleotides read TGCGCCAGCCGCCAAGAGTGGGTCCCTAATGAAAAACTGTTTTTT. It encodes CASRQEWVPNEKLFF.

The table lists this clonotype with a few counts. V and J are TRBV3-1 and TRBJ2-5; either TRBD1 or TRBD2 may fit D (6 bases each). The CDR3 consists of 15 residues. V shed 2 bases and J shed 4 bases, with 14 bases lying between them. The germline V gene encodes CDR1 LGHDT and CDR2 YNNKEL (reference sequence). The CDR3 DNA reads as TGTGCCAGCAGCCAACGGGGGCCCTCCCCAGAGACCCAGTACTTC. This gives the protein CASSQRGPSPETQYF.

This clonotype has at least ten counts. The chain has TRBV19 and TRBJ2-1; the D is unclear. Between the trimmed V and J ends, which lost 5 bases and 2 bases, there was a span of 13 bases. Germline assignment: CDR1 LNHDA and CDR2 SQIVND (reference sequence). The CDR3 loop spans 15 amino acids. CDR3 coding DNA: TGTGCCAGTAGTCCGTCCCCCGAGGCCTACAATGAGCAGTTCTTC. Protein product: CASSPSPEAYNEQFF.